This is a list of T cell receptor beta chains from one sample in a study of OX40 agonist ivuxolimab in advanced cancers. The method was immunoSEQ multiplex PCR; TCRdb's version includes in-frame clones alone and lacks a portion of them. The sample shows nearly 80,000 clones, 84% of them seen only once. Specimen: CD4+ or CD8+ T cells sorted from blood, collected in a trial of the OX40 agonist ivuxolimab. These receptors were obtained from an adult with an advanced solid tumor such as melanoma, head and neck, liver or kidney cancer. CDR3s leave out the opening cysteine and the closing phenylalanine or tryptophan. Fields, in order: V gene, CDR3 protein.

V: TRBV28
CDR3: ASRLRNEQF

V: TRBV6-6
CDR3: ASSPTTGADT

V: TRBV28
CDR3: ASSLYKQGPDYGYT

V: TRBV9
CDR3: ASSVGLAGVNEQF

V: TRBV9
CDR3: ASSRGSNEQF

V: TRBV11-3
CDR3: ASSSGSGELF

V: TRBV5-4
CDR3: ASSYTGPTNEKLF

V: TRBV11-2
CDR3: ASRPLLTGELF

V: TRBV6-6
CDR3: ATKDRENTEAF

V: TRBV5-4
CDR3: ASSLEGANGYT

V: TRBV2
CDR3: ASSAGFGGTIY

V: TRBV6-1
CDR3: ASSARWTEAF

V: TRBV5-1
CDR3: ASSLAGDIYEQY

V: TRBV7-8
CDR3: ASSSQFTGEKLF

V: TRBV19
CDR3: ASRTVNSPLH

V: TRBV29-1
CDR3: SVEDPGSGGYT

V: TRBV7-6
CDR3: ASSLTGGDNEKLF

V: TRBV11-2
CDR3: ASSHNAPGQGETQY

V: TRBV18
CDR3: ASSSTNYEQY

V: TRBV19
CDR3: ASREGGVLSEAF

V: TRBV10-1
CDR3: ASSESFILARDEAF

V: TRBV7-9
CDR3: ASSLAAGAGLPQY

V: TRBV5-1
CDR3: ATTLGDRGAGELF

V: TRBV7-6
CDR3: ASSPRANTEAF

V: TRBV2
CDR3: ASSRPRGNNQPQH

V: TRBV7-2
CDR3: ASSSTSGTSAF

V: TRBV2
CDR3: ASSVPGGYQPQH

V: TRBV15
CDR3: ATSREGRDTQY

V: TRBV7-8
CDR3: ASSSRGGGSFSEQY

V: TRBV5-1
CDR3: ASSVGLAGADTQY

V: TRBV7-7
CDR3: ASSLEGGEQY

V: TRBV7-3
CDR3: ASSLDGQGQPQH

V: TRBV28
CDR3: ASSEQVDQPQH

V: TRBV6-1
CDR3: ASSEAGHMNTEAF

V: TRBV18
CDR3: ASSHGQGIPNTEAF

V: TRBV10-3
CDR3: AISESNQVYGYT

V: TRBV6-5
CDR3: ASSYSGSVGEQY

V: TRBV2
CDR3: ASRGTGPWEKLF

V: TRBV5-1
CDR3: ASSLVTGVDTEAF

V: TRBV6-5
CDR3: ASTSPRVEQF

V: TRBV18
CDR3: ASSPLRDRGYEQY

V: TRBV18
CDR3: ASSPRVNEQF

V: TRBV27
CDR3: ASKRESGANVLT

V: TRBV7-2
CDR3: ASSLLREETQY

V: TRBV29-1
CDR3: SVGTSFDGNEQF

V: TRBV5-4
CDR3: ASSLGARGAGTGELF